This TCR beta chain was identified in a study of identical twins. TCRdb redid the calling of the 5' RACE reads with MiXCR, one entry per CDR3 protein. The repertoire holds some 710,000 distinct CDR3 sequences, with 5.5% to 7.5% as singletons. This CDR3 has 14 residues. Trimming removed 5 bases from V and 2 bases from J, with 10 bases in between. This clonotype has ten or more counts. The clonotype was recovered from a man younger than 30 in good health. Specimen: naive T cells sorted from blood. V and J are TRBV12-3 or TRBV12-4 and TRBJ1-5; TRBD1 might be the D (6 bases). CDR3 amino acids: CASSPDRRNQPQHF. As DNA, the CDR3 is TGTGCCAGCAGTCCTGACAGGCGCAATCAGCCCCAGCATTTT.